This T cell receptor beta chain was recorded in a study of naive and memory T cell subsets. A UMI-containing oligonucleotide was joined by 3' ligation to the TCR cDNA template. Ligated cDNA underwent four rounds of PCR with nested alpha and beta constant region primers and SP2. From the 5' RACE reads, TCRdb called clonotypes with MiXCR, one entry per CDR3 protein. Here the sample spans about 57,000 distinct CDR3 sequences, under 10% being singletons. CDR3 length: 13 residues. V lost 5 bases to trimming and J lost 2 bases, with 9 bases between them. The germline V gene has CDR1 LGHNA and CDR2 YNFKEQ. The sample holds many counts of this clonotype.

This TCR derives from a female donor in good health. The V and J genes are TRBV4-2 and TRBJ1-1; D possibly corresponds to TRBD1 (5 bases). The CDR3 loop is CASSRDGNTEAFF. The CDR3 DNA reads TGTGCCAGCAGCAGGGACGGCAACACTGAAGCTTTCTTT.